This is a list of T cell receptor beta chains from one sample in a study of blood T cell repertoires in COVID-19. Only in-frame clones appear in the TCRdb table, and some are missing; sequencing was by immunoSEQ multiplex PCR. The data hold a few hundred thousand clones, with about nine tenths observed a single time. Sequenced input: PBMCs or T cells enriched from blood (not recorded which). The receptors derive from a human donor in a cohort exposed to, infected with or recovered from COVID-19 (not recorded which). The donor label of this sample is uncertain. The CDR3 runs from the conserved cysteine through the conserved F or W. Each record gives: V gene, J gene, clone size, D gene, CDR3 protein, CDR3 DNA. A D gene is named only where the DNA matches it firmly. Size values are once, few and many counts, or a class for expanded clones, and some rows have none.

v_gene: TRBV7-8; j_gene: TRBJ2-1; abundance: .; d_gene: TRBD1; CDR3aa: CASSFRDSLSNEQFF; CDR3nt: TGTGCCAGCAGCTTCCGGGACAGTCTGAGCAATGAGCAGTTCTTC
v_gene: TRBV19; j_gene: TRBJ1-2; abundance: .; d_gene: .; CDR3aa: CASSTGTAYGYTF; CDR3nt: TGTGCCAGTAGTACCGGGACTGCCTATGGCTACACCTTC
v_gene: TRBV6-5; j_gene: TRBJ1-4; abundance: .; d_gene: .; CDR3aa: CASSYTQGSGEKLFF; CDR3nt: TGTGCCAGCAGTTACACCCAGGGGAGTGGAGAAAAACTGTTTTTT
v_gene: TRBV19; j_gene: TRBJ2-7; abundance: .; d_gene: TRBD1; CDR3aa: CASSIMGQGFGEQYF; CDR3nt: TGTGCCAGTAGTATAATGGGACAGGGGTTCGGCGAGCAGTACTTC
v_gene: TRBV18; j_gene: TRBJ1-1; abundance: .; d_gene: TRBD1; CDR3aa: CASSPTGQGVWNTEAFF; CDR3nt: TGTGCCAGCTCACCAACAGGACAGGGGGTATGGAACACTGAAGCTTTCTTT
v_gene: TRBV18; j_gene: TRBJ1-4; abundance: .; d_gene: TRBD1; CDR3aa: CASSSQGSTNEKLFF; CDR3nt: TGTGCCAGCTCCTCACAGGGGTCAACTAATGAAAAACTGTTTTTT
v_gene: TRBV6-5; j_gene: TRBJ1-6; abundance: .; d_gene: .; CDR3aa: CASSYTGVGSPLHF; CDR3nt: TGTGCCAGCAGTTACACCGGGGTTGGCTCACCCCTCCACTTT
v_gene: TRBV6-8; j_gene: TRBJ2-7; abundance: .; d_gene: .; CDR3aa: CASSNPPTFYEQYF; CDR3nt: TGTGCCAGCAGTAACCCCCCCACATTCTACGAGCAGTACTTC
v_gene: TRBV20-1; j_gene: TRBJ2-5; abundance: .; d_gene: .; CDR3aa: CSGYFQETQYF; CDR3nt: TGCAGTGGGTACTTCCAAGAGACCCAGTACTTC
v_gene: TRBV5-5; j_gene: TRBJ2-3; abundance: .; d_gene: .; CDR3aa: CASSSGGDTQYF; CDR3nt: TGTGCCAGCAGCTCAGGGGGGGATACGCAGTATTTT
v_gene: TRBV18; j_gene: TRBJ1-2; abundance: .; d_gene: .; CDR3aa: CASSPGYGANYGYTF; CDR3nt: TGTGCCAGCTCACCTGGCTACGGAGCTAACTATGGCTACACCTTC
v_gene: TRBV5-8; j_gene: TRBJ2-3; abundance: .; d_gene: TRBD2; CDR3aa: CASRTSGTDTQYF; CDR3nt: TGTGCCAGCAGGACTAGCGGCACAGATACGCAGTATTTT
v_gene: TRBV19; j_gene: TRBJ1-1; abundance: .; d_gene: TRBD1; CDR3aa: CTSRGTNTEAFF; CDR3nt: TGTACATCCAGGGGGACCAACACTGAAGCTTTCTTT
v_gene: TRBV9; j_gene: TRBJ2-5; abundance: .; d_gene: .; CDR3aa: CASSVGGDRRETQYF; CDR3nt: TGTGCCAGCAGCGTAGGGGGGGACCGCCGAGAGACCCAGTACTTC
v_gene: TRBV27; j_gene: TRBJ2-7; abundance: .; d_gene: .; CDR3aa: CASSTGIYEQYF; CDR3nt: TGTGCCAGCAGTACAGGGATCTACGAGCAGTACTTC
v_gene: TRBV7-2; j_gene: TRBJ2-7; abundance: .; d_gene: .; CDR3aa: CASGGIDTYEQYF; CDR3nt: TGTGCCAGCGGGGGGATAGACACCTACGAGCAGTACTTC
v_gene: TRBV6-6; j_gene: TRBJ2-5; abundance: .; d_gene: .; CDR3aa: CASSYLARGETQYF; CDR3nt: TGTGCCAGCAGTTACTTAGCTAGAGGAGAGACCCAGTACTTC
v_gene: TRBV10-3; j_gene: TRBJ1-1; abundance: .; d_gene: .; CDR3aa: CASSENTEAFF; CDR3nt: TGTGCCAGTTCAGAGAACACTGAAGCTTTCTTT
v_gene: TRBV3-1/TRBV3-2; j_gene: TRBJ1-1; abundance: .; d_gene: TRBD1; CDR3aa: CASSLHYDRGSEAFF; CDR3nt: TGTGCCAGCAGCCTTCATTACGACAGGGGTTCTGAAGCTTTCTTT
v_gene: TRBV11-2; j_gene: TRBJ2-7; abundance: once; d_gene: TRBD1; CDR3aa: CASSSPGQGAYEQYF; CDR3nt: TGTGCCAGCAGCTCGCCGGGACAGGGGGCCTACGAGCAGTACTTC
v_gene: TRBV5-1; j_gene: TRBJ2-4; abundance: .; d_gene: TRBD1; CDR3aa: CASSLAKDRSDSLAKNIQYF; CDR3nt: TGCGCCAGCAGCTTGGCCAAGGACAGGAGCGACTCACTAGCCAAAAACATTCAGTACTTC
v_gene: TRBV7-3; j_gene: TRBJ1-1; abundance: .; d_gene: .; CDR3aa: CASSLNDRLNTEAFF; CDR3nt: TGTGCCAGCAGCTTAAATGACAGACTGAACACTGAAGCTTTCTTT
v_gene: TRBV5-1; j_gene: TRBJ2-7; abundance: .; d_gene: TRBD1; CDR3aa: CASSLGGQGNYEQYF; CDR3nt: TGCGCCAGCAGCTTGGGAGGACAGGGGAACTACGAGCAGTACTTC
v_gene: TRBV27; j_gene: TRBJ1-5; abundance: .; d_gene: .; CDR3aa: CASSLFSHSNQPQHF; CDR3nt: TGTGCCAGCAGTTTATTCAGTCATAGCAATCAGCCCCAGCATTTT
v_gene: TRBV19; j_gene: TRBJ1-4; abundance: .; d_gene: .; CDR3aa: CASSIRATNEKLFF; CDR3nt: TGTGCCAGTAGTATCCGGGCAACTAATGAAAAACTGTTTTTT
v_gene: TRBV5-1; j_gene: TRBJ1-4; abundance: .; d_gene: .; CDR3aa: CASRKDISEKLFF; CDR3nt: TGCGCCAGCAGAAAGGACATTAGTGAAAAACTGTTTTTT
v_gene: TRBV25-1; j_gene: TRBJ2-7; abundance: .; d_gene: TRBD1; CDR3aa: CASSDSTRAGQGVYEQYF; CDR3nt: TGTGCCAGCAGTGACTCTACGAGGGCCGGACAGGGAGTCTACGAGCAGTACTTC
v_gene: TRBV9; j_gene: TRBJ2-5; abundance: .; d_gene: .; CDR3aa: CASSVEGRTQETQYF; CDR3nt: TGTGCCAGCAGCGTAGAGGGGAGGACCCAAGAGACCCAGTACTTC
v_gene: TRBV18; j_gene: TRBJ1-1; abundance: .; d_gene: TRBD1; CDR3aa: CASSFPGQGLMNTEAFF; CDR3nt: TGTGCCAGCTCATTCCCGGGACAGGGCCTCATGAACACTGAAGCTTTCTTT
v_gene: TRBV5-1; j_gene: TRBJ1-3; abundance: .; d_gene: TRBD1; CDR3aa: CASSIQGSSNTIYF; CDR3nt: TGCGCCAGCAGCATACAGGGGTCCAGTAACACCATATATTTT
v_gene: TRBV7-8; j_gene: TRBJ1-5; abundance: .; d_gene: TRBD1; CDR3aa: CASTSDRASNQPQHF; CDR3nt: TGTGCCAGCACCTCGGACAGGGCCAGCAATCAGCCCCAGCATTTT
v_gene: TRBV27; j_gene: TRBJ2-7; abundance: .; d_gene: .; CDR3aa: CASSLNGAGDNEQYF; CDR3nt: TGTGCCAGCAGTTTAAACGGGGCAGGGGATAACGAGCAGTACTTC
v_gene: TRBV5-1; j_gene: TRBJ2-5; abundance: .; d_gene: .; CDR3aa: CASSLAQTQETQYF; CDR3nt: TGCGCCAGCAGCTTGGCCCAGACACAAGAGACCCAGTACTTC
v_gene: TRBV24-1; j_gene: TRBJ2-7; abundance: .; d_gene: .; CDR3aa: CATSETLGEQYF; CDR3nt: TGTGCCACCAGTGAGACACTAGGCGAGCAGTACTTC
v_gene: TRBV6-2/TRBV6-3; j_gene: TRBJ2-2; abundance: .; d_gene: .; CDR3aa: CASSYSITLHTGELFF; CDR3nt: TGTGCCAGCAGTTACTCGATAACTCTACACACCGGGGAGCTGTTTTTT